This entry describes one T cell receptor beta chain. Its antigen is currently unknown. The study ran its PCR with 60 Vbeta and 13 Jbeta primers. The method was immunoSEQ multiplex PCR; TCRdb's version includes in-frame clones alone and lacks a portion of them. This table has 300,000 or so clones, approximately 84% appearing once. This record comes from a study of cytomegalovirus exposure and HLA in healthy donors. General study findings and limits: In a later analysis, a missense DCLRE1C variant was linked to TCR beta V- and J-gene trimming. The study put around 180 TCR beta chains on its list as cytomegalovirus-associated. In terms of immune exposure information, only CMV serostatus was available.

In germline, CDR1 is MDHEN, CDR2 SYDVKM. This CDR3 has 16 residues. Trimming took 4 bases from V and 5 from J; bases not matched to a gene: 4. The V and J genes are TRBV28 and TRBJ2-5, with TRBD2 identical over 16 bases. The TCR comes from a woman aged 40 to 50 in good health and CMV-seropositive. The sample consisted of PBMCs. The CDR3 DNA is TGTGCCAGCAGTTGGGGACTAGCGGGAGGGCCGGAGACCCAGTACTTC. Residues: CASSWGLAGGPETQYF.